A selection of T cell receptor beta chains follows, all from one sample in a study of OX40 agonist ivuxolimab in advanced cancers. The protocol was immunoSEQ multiplex PCR, while the TCRdb copy is restricted to in-frame clones and leaves out a portion. The profile shows 65,000 to 80,000 clones, 85% to 95% of them singletons. Sample: CD4+ or CD8+ T cells sorted from blood, taken in a trial of the OX40 agonist ivuxolimab. The receptors here all came from an adult with an advanced solid tumor such as melanoma, head and neck, liver or kidney cancer. Both conserved end residues are part of each CDR3. A D gene is named only where the DNA matches it firmly. The size field is filled for only some rows; it gives once, few, many or a size class.

TGTGCCAGCAGCGGCTCATGGACTAGCGGGCGCACAGATACGCAGTATTTT | CASSGSWTSGRTDTQYF | TRBJ2-3 | TRBV5-6 | TRBD2 | -
TGTGCCAGCAGCCCCCCCTTGACAGCGGATAATCAGCCCCAGCATTTT | CASSPPLTADNQPQHF | TRBJ1-5 | TRBV7-9 | - | once
TGTGCCAGCAGCTTAGGGTGGGAAGTGGGGGTCCAAGAGACCCAGTACTTC | CASSLGWEVGVQETQYF | TRBJ2-5 | TRBV7-8 | - | -
TGTGCCAGCAGCCCCGGGACCTCACCCCTCCACTTT | CASSPGTSPLHF | TRBJ1-6 | TRBV5-6 | - | -
TGTGCCAGCAGCTCGGACAGGGACTTGTATGGCTACACCTTC | CASSSDRDLYGYTF | TRBJ1-2 | TRBV11-2 | TRBD1 | -
TGTGCCAGTAGTAGAATACAGGGTGAGGCTGAAAAACTGTTTTTT | CASSRIQGEAEKLFF | TRBJ1-4 | TRBV19 | - | -
TGTGCCAGCCGAGGACTAGCGGGGGAAGAGACCCAGTACTTC | CASRGLAGEETQYF | TRBJ2-5 | TRBV2 | TRBD2 | -
TGTGCCATCGGGGATGGGGGTGCCAATCAGCCCCAGCATTTT | CAIGDGGANQPQHF | TRBJ1-5 | TRBV10-3 | - | -
TGTGCCAGCAGAGGGGCGCCCACCTACGAGCAGTACTTC | CASRGAPTYEQYF | TRBJ2-7 | TRBV5-4 | - | -
TGTGCCAGCAGTGAAGTCGACGTCCCTTCCTACGAGCAGTACTTC | CASSEVDVPSYEQYF | TRBJ2-7 | TRBV6-1 | - | -
TGTGCCAGCAGCAGCCCCTACGAGCAGTACTTC | CASSSPYEQYF | TRBJ2-7 | TRBV5-5 | - | once
TGTGCCAGCAGCGGCAGGGGTCTCCCTCTCTACGAGCAGTACTTC | CASSGRGLPLYEQYF | TRBJ2-7 | TRBV6-1 | - | -
TGTGCCAGCAGCTTAGCAGCGGGGGGCCCTAGGAATACGCAGTATTTT | CASSLAAGGPRNTQYF | TRBJ2-3 | TRBV11-2 | TRBD2 | -
TGTGCCAGCAAAAGTGTAAATGAGCAGTTCTTC | CASKSVNEQFF | TRBJ2-1 | TRBV7-8 | - | -
TGTGCCAGCAGCCCGACGCCGGGATCGTGGGACGAGCAGTACTTC | CASSPTPGSWDEQYF | TRBJ2-7 | TRBV5-6 | - | -
TGTGCCAGCAGTGATGCTGCAGGGTACCAATCGGAGACCCAGTACTTC | CASSDAAGYQSETQYF | TRBJ2-5 | TRBV6-1 | - | -
TGTGCCAGCAGCGTAGGTTTGGCAGGGCGGGGTGAGACCCAGTACTTC | CASSVGLAGRGETQYF | TRBJ2-5 | TRBV9 | - | -
TGTGCCAGCAGCTCGACCATCGAGGGGCACACTGAAGCTTTCTTT | CASSSTIEGHTEAFF | TRBJ1-1 | TRBV7-3 | - | -
TGTGCCAGCAGCGTCCACGGTGAAGGAGGGGCTGAGCAGTTCTTC | CASSVHGEGGAEQFF | TRBJ2-1 | TRBV9 | - | -
TGTGCCAGCAGTGACACCCGAAGCCGGCTTTACGAGCAGTACTTC | CASSDTRSRLYEQYF | TRBJ2-7 | TRBV2 | - | -
TGTGCCAGCAGCTCCCCCACTGAAGCTTTCTTT | CASSSPTEAFF | TRBJ1-1 | TRBV7-2 | - | -
TGCAGCGTCCCGGGGGGGACAGTCCTCACAGATACGCAGTATTTT | CSVPGGTVLTDTQYF | TRBJ2-3 | TRBV29-1 | - | -
TGTGCCAGTAGCCCCGTCGAGCTGCTGCGCTCCTATAATTCACCCCTCCACTTT | CASSPVELLRSYNSPLHF | TRBJ1-6 | TRBV19 | - | -
TGTGCCAGCAGCTTAGGGCAGGGGGTTGAAAAACTGTTTTTT | CASSLGQGVEKLFF | TRBJ1-4 | TRBV7-9 | TRBD1 | -
TGTGCCAGCAGCTTCCTTGGGGGAGGCTACGAGCAGTACTTC | CASSFLGGGYEQYF | TRBJ2-7 | TRBV7-2 | - | -
TGCGCCAGCAGTCAATCGGAGGGACAGGGAAACACCGGGGAGCTGTTTTTT | CASSQSEGQGNTGELFF | TRBJ2-2 | TRBV23-1 | TRBD1 | -
TGTGCCAGCAGTTACTCCGGCGGGACGAACACTGAAGCTTTCTTT | CASSYSGGTNTEAFF | TRBJ1-1 | TRBV6-5 | - | -
TGTGCCAGCAGCTTAAACTCATGGCCGGCAGAAGGCTACACCTTC | CASSLNSWPAEGYTF | TRBJ1-2 | TRBV13 | - | -
TGCAGCTTCCGGGGTGAAGATACGCAGTATTTT | CSFRGEDTQYF | TRBJ2-3 | TRBV29-1 | - | -
TGTGCCAGCAGCCTACCCGACAGGATGAGCTCCTATAATTCACCCCTCCACTTT | CASSLPDRMSSYNSPLHF | TRBJ1-6 | TRBV5-6 | - | -
TGCGCCAGCAGCCACGGACCTAACACCGGGGAGCTGTTTTTT | CASSHGPNTGELFF | TRBJ2-2 | TRBV4-3 | - | -
TGTGCTAGTGGTTCCCCCGGGACACTCTCCTACAATGAGCAGTTCTTC | CASGSPGTLSYNEQFF | TRBJ2-1 | TRBV12-5 | - | -
TGCGCCAGCAAGCAGGGGTCGTTCTACGAGCAGTACTTC | CASKQGSFYEQYF | TRBJ2-7 | TRBV5-1 | - | -
TGTGCCAGCAGCTTGGGCCAGACACAACAAGAGACCCAGTACTTC | CASSLGQTQQETQYF | TRBJ2-5 | TRBV5-8 | - | -
TGTGCCAGTAGCTGGTCTCTTGACAGCTCCTACGAGCAGTACTTC | CASSWSLDSSYEQYF | TRBJ2-7 | TRBV19 | - | -
TGTGCCTGGAGTGTACAAAGGAACACTGAAGCTTTCTTT | CAWSVQRNTEAFF | TRBJ1-1 | TRBV30 | - | -
TGCGCCAGCAGCCAAGGGGGGGACAGGGCCGGTCAGCCCCAGCATTTT | CASSQGGDRAGQPQHF | TRBJ1-5 | TRBV4-1 | TRBD1 | -
TGTGCCAGCAGGACGGACAGGGCCTTGGGGAACACTGAAGCTTTCTTT | CASRTDRALGNTEAFF | TRBJ1-1 | TRBV7-8 | TRBD1 | -
TGTGCCAGCACCGTTCTAGGGGCCATACCCTACGAGCAGTACTTC | CASTVLGAIPYEQYF | TRBJ2-7 | TRBV13 | - | -
TGTGCCAGCAGCGAGGGACAAGACTACGAGCAGTACTTC | CASSEGQDYEQYF | TRBJ2-7 | TRBV7-6 | - | -
TGTGCCAGCAGTGAATACGGGGAGGGTGAAAAACTGTTTTTT | CASSEYGEGEKLFF | TRBJ1-4 | TRBV25-1 | - | -
TGTGCCAGCAGTGTCCCCGGGAATGAGCAGTTCTTC | CASSVPGNEQFF | TRBJ2-1 | TRBV25-1 | - | -
TGTGCCAGCAGCCCGGGACTAGCGGGGACAGGGGAGACCCAGTACTTC | CASSPGLAGTGETQYF | TRBJ2-5 | TRBV7-8 | TRBD2 | -
TGTGCCAGCAGTTACCTGGGGATTTTGCCTCAGTTCTTC | CASSYLGILPQFF | TRBJ2-1 | TRBV6-5 | - | -
TGTGCCAGCAGTGGGGGGTATACTGAAGCTTTCTTT | CASSGGYTEAFF | TRBJ1-1 | TRBV27 | - | -
TGCGCCAGCAGCTTCACAAGGTCGGGACAGGGATTTTACGAGCAGTACTTC | CASSFTRSGQGFYEQYF | TRBJ2-7 | TRBV5-1 | TRBD1 | -
TGTGCCAGTAGTCCCGGCGTTTACAATGAGCAGTTCTTC | CASSPGVYNEQFF | TRBJ2-1 | TRBV19 | - | -
TGTGCCAGCAGCTTCGAGGGGGCTAGCTACGAGCAGTACTTC | CASSFEGASYEQYF | TRBJ2-7 | TRBV7-9 | TRBD1 | -
TGTGCCAGCAGCTTAGGGACAGTGGATCCTGAAGCTTTCTTT | CASSLGTVDPEAFF | TRBJ1-1 | TRBV11-2 | - | -
TGTGCCACCAGCCCCTGGGGGACAGGGGATCAGCCCCAGCATTTT | CATSPWGTGDQPQHF | TRBJ1-5 | TRBV15 | TRBD1 | -
TGTGCCAGCAGGGAGGACCCACACAATGAGCAGTTCTTC | CASREDPHNEQFF | TRBJ2-1 | TRBV9 | - | -